Included here is one TCR beta chain sequence, with context. Sequencing was performed with immunoSEQ multiplex PCR; in TCRdb, only in-frame clones are kept and a portion is missing. The sample yields some 200,000 clones, more than 80% seen once. Trimming removed 5 bases from V and 3 bases from J; junction bases left unmatched: 3. There are 13 residues in the CDR3. Germline lookup yields CDR1 SGHKS and CDR2 YYEKEE (reference sequence). The data derive from a study of T cell responses to AZD1222 COVID-19 vaccine. Sample: peripheral blood, taken 28 days after the second dose of the MenACWY control vaccine. The V call is TRBV5-5, the J call TRBJ2-7, with 9 bases fitting TRBD2. The receptor was derived from an adult who received the MenACWY meningococcal vaccine as a control. Here the CDR3 DNA reads TGTGCCAGCAGTTGGACTAGCGACTACGAGCAGTACTTC. Protein sequence: CASSWTSDYEQYF.